Listed below are T cell receptor beta chains from one sample, sequenced in a study of CD8+CD57+ T cells in acquired aplastic anemia. TCRdb itself ran the reads through MiXCR, one entry per CDR3 protein. This sample has 150,000 to 200,000 distinct CDR3 sequences, with 55% to 70% found just once. The sample consisted of sorted CD4+, CD8+, or CD8+CD57+ T cells (not recorded which) from PBMCs. These receptors all stem from a human donor with severe aplastic anemia or a healthy control (not recorded which). Both conserved end residues are part of each CDR3. The D gene is left open where the match is weak. Clone size is shown for a subset of rows, as once, few, many or a class of expanded clone.

j_call v_call clone_size d_call cdr3_nt cdr3_aa
TRBJ2-2 TRBV4-1 NA TRBD2 TGCGCCAGCAGCCAAGATGGACTAGCCCCAATCGTCGGGGAGCTGTTTTTT CASSQDGLAPIVGELFF
TRBJ2-3 TRBV19 NA TRBD2 TGTGCCAGTAGTGCTCGGGGTACTAGCGGGGGGGCAGATACGCAGTATTTT CASSARGTSGGADTQYF
TRBJ2-5 TRBV6-1 NA TRBD2 TGTGCCAGCGGCGGACTAGCGGGTCAAGAGACCCAGTACTTC CASGGLAGQETQYF
TRBJ1-1 TRBV2 NA TRBD1 TGTGCCAGCAGCCGGGACAGGCAATCTGAAGCTTTCTTT CASSRDRQSEAFF
TRBJ2-3 TRBV20-1 NA NA TGCAGTGCTAGAGATCGGGTTGGTACGCAGTATTTT CSARDRVGTQYF
TRBJ2-7 TRBV7-8 NA NA TGTGCCAGCAGCCATTCGACAGGGTCACAATCGGGGGGGCAGTACTTC CASSHSTGSQSGGQYF
TRBJ1-5 TRBV24-1 NA NA TGTGCCACCAGCCCCAAAGGACCGATTAATCAGCCCCAGCATTTT CATSPKGPINQPQHF
TRBJ2-3 TRBV24-1 few NA TGTGCCACCAGTGATGCTTGGGATACGCAGTATTTT CATSDAWDTQYF
TRBJ1-1 TRBV2 NA NA TGTGCCAGCAGTGAATTTAATCTGGGAGCTTTCTTT CASSEFNLGAFF
TRBJ2-1 TRBV5-1 NA NA TGCGCCAGCAGCTTGGCCAGGGGAAGTACCTACAATGAGCAGTTCTTC CASSLARGSTYNEQFF
TRBJ2-3 TRBV15 NA TRBD2 TGTGCCACCAGCAGAAAGATCTCCGGGACTAGCGACACAGATACGCAGTATTTT CATSRKISGTSDTDTQYF